The source of this TCR beta chain is a study of shared clonotypes between healthy human individuals. CD45RO-negative cells were positively selected for CCR7, leaving out terminally differentiated effector memory CD45RA+ cells. The CDR3 is 12 amino acids. Here immunoSEQ multiplex PCR was the method, and the copy in TCRdb shows in-frame clones only, minus some. The sample has some 2,000,000 clones; about 95% are singletons. Sample: naive CD8+ T cells sorted from blood. The TCR was taken from a man between 18 and 29 years old in good health. The chain joins TRBV12-2 to TRBJ2-2. TRBV12-2 is assigned pseudogene status. The CDR3 region is CASRLSTGELFF. The CDR3 bases are TGTGCAAGTCGCTTAAGCACCGGGGAGCTGTTTTTT.